Described below is a single T cell receptor (beta chain) sequence and its context. Its antigen is not identified. The entry originates in a study of cytomegalovirus exposure and HLA in healthy donors. J lost 0 bases, V lost 3 bases, and 9 bases had no gene match. Germline loops: CDR1 SGHDT, CDR2 YYEEEE. The CDR3 runs to 16 residues. Amplification used 60 Vbeta primers and 13 Jbeta primers. TCRdb keeps only in-frame clones here, not all; method: immunoSEQ multiplex PCR. The sample lists over 150,000 clones, around 75% occurring once. Study conclusions and caveats: It has been reported that TCR beta sequences accurately predicted the HLA-A and HLA-B alleles of most subjects. Versus the approximately 700-donor mean, an Asian-associated ancestry cluster reportedly showed fewer N-insertions in a later analysis.

Sequencing used PBMCs. The rearrangement links TRBV5-6 to TRBJ2-7; 7 bases map to TRBD1. This sequence originates from a woman aged 50 to 65 in good health and CMV-seropositive. The CDR3 loop reads CASSSLHRDSSYEQYF. The DNA of the CDR3 is TGTGCCAGCAGCTCCCTTCACCGGGACAGCTCCTACGAGCAGTACTTC.